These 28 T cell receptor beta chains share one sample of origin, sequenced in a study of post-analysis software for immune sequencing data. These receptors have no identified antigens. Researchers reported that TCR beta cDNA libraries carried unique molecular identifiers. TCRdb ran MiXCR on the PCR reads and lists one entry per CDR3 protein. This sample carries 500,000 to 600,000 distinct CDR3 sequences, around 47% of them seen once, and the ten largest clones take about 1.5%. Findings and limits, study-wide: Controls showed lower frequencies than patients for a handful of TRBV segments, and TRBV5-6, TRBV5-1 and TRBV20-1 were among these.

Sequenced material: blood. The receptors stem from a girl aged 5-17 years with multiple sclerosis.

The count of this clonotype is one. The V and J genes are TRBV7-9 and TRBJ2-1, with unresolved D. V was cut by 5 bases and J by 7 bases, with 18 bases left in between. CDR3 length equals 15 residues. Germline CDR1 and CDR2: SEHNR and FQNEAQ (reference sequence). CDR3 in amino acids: CASSPRGGAINEQFF. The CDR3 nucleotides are TGTGCCAGCAGCCCACGAGGTGGCGCCATTAATGAGCAGTTCTTC.

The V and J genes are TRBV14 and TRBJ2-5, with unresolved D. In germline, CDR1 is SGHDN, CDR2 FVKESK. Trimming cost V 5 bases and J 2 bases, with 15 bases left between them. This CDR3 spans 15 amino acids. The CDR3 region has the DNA TGTGCCAGCAGCACCCGAGGAGACGGGCAAGAGACCCAGTACTTC. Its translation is CASSTRGDGQETQYF.

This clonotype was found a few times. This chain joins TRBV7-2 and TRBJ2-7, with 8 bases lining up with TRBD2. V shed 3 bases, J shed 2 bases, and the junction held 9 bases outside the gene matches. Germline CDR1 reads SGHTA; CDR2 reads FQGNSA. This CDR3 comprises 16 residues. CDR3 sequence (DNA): TGTGCCAGCAGCTTTTTTCCAACTAGCGGACCCTACGAGCAGTACTTC. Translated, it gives CASSFFPTSGPYEQYF.

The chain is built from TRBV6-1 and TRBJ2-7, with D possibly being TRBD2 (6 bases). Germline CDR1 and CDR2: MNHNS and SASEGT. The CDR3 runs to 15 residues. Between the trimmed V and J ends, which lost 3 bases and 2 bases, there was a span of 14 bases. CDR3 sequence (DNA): TGTGCCAGCAGTGATAAGCCTAGCGTTACCTACGAGCAGTACTTC. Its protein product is CASSDKPSVTYEQYF.

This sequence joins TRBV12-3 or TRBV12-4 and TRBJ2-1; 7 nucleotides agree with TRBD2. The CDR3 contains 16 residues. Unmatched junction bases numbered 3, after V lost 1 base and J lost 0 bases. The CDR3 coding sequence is TGTGCCAGCAGTTTAGGCGGGAGCTTCTCCTACAATGAGCAGTTCTTC. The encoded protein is CASSLGGSFSYNEQFF.

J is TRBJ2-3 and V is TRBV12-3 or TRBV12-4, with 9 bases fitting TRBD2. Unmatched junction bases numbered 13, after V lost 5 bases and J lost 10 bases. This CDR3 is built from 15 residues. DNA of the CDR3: TGTGCCAGCAGTCTTGGACTAGCGCAGAGCGGGGCGCAGTATTTT. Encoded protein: CASSLGLAQSGAQYF.

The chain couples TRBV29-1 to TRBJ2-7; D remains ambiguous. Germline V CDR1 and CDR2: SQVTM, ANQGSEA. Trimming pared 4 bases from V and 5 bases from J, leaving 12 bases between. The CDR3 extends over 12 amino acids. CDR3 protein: CSVVGTSNEQYF. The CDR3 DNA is TGCAGCGTTGTCGGCACAAGTAACGAGCAGTACTTC.

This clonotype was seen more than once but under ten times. Written as DNA, the CDR3 is TGTGCCAGCAGAATAAACAGGGGGAAGAGGTTGGATGAGCAGTTCTTC. It is translated as CASRINRGKRLDEQFF. The V and J genes are TRBV12-3 or TRBV12-4 and TRBJ2-1; 8 nucleotides match TRBD1. The CDR3 runs to 16 residues. The V and J ends lost 6 bases and 8 bases, in that order; junction bases with no gene match: 15.

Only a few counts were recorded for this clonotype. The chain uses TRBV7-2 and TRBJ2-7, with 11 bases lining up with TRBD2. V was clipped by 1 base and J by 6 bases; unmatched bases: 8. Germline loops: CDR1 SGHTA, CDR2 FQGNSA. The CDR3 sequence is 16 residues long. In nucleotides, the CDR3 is TGTGCCAGCAGCTTAGGGGCGGGGACTAGCGGTGGCGAGCAGTACTTC. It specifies CASSLGAGTSGGEQYF.

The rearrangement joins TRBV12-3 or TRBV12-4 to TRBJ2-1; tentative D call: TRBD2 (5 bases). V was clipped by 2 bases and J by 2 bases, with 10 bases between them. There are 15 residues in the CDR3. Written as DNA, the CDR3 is TGTGCCAGCAGTTTACAAGGAGGCCCCTACAATGAGCAGTTCTTC. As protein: CASSLQGGPYNEQFF.

For the CDR3, the DNA is TGTGCCAGCGGCCGGGACTTTCTTACAGATACGCAGTATTTT. Translating gives CASGRDFLTDTQYF. The chain combines TRBV7-2 with TRBJ2-3, with D possibly matching TRBD2 (6 bases). CDR1 is SGHTA, CDR2 FQGNSA, per germline. The ends were cut back, 8 bases at V and 3 bases at J, with 15 bases in the middle. The length of the CDR3 is 14 residues.

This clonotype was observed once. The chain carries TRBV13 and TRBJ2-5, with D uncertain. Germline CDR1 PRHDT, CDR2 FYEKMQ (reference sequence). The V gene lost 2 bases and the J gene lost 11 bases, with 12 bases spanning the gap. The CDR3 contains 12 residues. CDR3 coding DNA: TGTGCCAGCAGCTTATTAGGCCTCCAGCAGTACTTC. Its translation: CASSLLGLQQYF.

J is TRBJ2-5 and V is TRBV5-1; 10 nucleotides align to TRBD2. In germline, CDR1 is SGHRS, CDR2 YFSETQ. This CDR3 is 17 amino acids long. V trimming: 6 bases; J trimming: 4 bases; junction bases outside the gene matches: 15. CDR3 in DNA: TGCGCCAGCACCCTAGGCCCTAGCGGGGGAGGGCTAGAGACCCAGTACTTC. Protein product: CASTLGPSGGGLETQYF.

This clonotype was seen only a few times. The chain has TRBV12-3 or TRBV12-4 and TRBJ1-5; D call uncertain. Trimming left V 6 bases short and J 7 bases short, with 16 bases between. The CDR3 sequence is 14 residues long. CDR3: CASRLLDGRQPQHF. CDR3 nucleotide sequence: TGTGCCAGCAGGTTATTAGATGGGAGACAGCCCCAGCATTTT.

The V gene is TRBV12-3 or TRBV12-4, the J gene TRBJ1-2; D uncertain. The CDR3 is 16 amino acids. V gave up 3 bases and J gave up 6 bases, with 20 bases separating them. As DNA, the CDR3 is TGTGCCAGCAGTTTTAAAAGGTATAGCAAAGAGAATGGCTACACCTTC. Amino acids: CASSFKRYSKENGYTF.

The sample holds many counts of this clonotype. In nucleotides, the CDR3 is TGTGCCAGCAGTAACAGGGGGATTCGGGAGACCCAGTACTTC. Translating gives CASSNRGIRETQYF. This chain uses TRBV12-3 or TRBV12-4 with TRBJ2-5; 8 positions match TRBD1. The CDR3 contains 14 residues. The trim removed 5 bases at V and 5 bases at J, leaving 7 bases unmatched.

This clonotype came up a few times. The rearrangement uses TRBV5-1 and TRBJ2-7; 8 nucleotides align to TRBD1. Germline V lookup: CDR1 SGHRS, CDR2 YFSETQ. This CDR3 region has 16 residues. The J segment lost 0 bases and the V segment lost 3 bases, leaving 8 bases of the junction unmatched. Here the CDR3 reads CASSYDRTGYSYEQYF. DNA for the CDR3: TGCGCCAGCAGCTACGACCGGACAGGGTACTCCTACGAGCAGTACTTC.

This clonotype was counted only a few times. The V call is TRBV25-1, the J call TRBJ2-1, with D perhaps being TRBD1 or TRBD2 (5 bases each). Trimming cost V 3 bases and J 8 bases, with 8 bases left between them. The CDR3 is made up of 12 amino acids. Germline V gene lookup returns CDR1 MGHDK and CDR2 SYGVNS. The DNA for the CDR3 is TGTGCCAGCAGTGACTGGGGGTATGAGCAGTTCTTC. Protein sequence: CASSDWGYEQFF.

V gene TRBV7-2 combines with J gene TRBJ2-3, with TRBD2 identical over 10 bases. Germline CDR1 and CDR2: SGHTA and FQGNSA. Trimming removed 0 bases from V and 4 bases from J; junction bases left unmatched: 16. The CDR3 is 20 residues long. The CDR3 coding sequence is TGTGCCAGCAGCTTAGCGAGTTTAGCGGGGGGCTTCCGTCTGTCAGATACGCAGTATTTT. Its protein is CASSLASLAGGFRLSDTQYF.

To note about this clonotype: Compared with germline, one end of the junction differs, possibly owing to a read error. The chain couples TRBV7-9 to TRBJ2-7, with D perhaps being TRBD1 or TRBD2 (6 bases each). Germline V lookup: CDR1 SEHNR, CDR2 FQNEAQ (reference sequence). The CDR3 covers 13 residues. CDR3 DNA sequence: TGTTCCAGCAGCCCATCGGGGGCGTACGAGCAGTACTTC. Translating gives CSSSPSGAYEQYF.

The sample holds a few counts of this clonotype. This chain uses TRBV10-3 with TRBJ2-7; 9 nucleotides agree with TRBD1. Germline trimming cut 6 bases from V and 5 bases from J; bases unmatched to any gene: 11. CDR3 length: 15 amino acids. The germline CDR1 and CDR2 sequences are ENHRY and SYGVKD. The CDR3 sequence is CAISLRGQGIDEQYF. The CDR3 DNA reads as TGTGCCATCAGCCTCCGGGGACAGGGTATCGACGAGCAGTACTTC.

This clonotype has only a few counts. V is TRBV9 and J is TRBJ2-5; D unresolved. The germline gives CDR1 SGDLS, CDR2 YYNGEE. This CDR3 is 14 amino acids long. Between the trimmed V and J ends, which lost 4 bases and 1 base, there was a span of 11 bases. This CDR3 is CASSPKATQETQYF. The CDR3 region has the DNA TGTGCCAGCAGCCCCAAAGCTACCCAAGAGACCCAGTACTTC.

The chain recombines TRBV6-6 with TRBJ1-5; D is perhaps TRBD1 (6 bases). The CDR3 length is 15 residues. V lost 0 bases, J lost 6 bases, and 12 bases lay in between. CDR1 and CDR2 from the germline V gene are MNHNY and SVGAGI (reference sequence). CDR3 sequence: CASSYSKQGAQPQHF. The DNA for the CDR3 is TGTGCCAGCAGTTACTCGAAACAGGGAGCTCAGCCCCAGCATTTT.

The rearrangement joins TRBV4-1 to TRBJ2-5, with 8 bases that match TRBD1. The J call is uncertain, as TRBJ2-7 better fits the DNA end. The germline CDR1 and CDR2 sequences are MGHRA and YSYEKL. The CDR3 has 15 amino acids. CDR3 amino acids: CASSQESAGGSEQYF. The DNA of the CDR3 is TGCGCCAGCAGCCAAGAAAGCGCAGGGGGCTCCGAGCAGTACTTC.

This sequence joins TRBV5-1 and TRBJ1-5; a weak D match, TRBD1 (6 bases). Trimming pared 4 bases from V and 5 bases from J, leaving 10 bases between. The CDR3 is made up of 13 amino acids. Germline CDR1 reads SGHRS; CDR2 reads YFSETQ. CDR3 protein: CASSTGQHQPQHF. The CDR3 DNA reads TGCGCCAGCAGCACCGGACAGCATCAGCCCCAGCATTTT.

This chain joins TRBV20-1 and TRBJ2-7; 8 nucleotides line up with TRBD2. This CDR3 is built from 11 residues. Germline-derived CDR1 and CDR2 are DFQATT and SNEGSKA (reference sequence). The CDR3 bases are TGCAAACCGGGGGGGCCCTACGAGCAGTACTTC. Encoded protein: CKPGGPYEQYF.

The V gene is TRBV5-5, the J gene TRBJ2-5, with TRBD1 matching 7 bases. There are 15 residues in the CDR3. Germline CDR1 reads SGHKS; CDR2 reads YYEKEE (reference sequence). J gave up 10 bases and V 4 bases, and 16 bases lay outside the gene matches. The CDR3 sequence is CASSVRDRGKDSQYF. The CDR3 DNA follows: TGTGCCAGCAGCGTTCGGGACAGAGGGAAAGATAGCCAGTACTTC.

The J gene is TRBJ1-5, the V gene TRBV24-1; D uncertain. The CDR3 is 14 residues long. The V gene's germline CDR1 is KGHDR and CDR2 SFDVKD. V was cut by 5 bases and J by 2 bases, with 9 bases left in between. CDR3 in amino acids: CATSGGGGNQPQHF. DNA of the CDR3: TGTGCCACCAGTGGCGGTGGAGGCAATCAGCCCCAGCATTTT.